The T cell receptor (beta chain) described here comes from a study of T-cell memory formation after mild COVID-19. Trimming took off 1 base at V and 11 bases at J, with 14 bases between the two ends. The germline gives CDR1 LGHDT, CDR2 YNNKEL (reference sequence). This CDR3 is 13 amino acids long. Study results and caveats: The main location of contracting CD4+ clones was CM and EM, and that of contracting CD8+ clones was EMRA.

TCRdb reanalysed the 5' RACE reads using MiXCR and keeps one entry per CDR3 protein. Altogether around 310,000 distinct CDR3 sequences are present, approximately 14% being singletons, with the ten largest covering around 23%. Points on this clonotype: Its antigen remains unknown.

The V call is TRBV3-1, the J call TRBJ1-1; D perhaps matches TRBD1 (5 bases). The sequenced sample was PBMCs or a T cell subset sorted from them (not recorded which). The receptor was derived from a man aged 18 to 29 who had mild COVID-19 (a few samples of this study predate the infection). Cell type and time point are not known. CDR3 bases: TGTGCCAGCAGCCAAGCGGGAAGGACAAGGGCTTTCTTT. It is translated as CASSQAGRTRAFF.